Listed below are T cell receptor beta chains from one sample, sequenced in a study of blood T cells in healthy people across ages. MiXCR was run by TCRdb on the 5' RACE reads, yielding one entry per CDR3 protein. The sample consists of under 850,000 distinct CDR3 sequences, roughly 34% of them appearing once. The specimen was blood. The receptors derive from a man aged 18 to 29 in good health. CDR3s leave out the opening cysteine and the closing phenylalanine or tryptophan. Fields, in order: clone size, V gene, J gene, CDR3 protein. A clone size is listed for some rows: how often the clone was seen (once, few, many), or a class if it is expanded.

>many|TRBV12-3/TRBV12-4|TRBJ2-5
ASSYQGVETQY
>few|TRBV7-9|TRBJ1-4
ASRGANEKLF
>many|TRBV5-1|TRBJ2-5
ASSPGQGQETQY
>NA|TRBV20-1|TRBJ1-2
SARAAGGVYGYT
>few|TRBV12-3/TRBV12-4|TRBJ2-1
ASSLEFLVGGAYNEQF
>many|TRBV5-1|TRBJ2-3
ASSLVGKSTDTQY
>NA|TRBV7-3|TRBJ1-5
ASSPGTGGMESQPQH
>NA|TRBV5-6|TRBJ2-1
ASSHREGGIYNEQF
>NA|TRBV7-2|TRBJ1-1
ASSPGGLEAF
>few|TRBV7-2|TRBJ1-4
ASSMNRGTNEKLF
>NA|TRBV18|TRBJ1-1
ASSRINQGGNTEAF
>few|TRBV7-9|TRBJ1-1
ASSLITGPLNTEAF
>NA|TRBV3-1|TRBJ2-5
ASSQGSSVYNEQY
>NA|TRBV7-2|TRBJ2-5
ASSEPTSGGPYFQETQY
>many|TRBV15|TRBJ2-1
ATSKNVRGYNEQF
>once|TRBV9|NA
ASSVTGREQY
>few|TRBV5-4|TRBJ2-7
ASSFSGGSSYEQY
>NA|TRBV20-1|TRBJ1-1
SAPFLGTEAF
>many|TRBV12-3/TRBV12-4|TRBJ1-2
ASSLPGNYGYT
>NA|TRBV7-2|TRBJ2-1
ASTLSGDLNEQF
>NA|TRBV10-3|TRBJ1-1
AISDIDRVKLPEAF
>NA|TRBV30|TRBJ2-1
AWGDRGNEQF
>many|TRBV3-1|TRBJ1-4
ASSPTFLSINEKLF
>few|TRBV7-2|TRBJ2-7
ASSPVAGGYNEQY
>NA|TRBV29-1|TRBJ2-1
SGRTGGYNEQF
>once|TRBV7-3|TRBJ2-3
ASALQDTQY
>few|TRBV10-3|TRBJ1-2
ATTQSYNYGYT
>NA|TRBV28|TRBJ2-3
ASSPSGGISTDTQY
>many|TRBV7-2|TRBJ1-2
ASNRGGADYGYT
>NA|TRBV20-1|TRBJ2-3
SARGGSVWDTQY
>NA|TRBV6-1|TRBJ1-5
ASSERQENLRNQPQH
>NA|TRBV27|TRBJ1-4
ASSPATGDLEKLF
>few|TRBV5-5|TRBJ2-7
ASSFRRDFFSSSYEQY
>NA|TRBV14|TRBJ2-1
ASSQDGLPGRGYNEQF
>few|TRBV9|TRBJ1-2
ASSGTSYGYT
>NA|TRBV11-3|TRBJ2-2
ASSARGWGQKNTGELF
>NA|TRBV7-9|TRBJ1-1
ASSSADRTNTEAF
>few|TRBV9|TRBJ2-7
ASSVGTGSYNEQY
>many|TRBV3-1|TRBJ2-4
ASSQDPRGPVNIQY
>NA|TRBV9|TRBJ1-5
ASSAGQGGQPLH